This T cell receptor beta chain is drawn from a study of blood T cell repertoires in COVID-19. For the study at large: Samples taken during acute and convalescent COVID-19 were collected in the United States, Italy and Spain. Nucleic acid was either cDNA or gDNA, and it came from T cells, B-cell-depleted T cells, or PBMCs.

The V end lost 2 bases, the J end lost 0 bases, and 9 bases lay between the germline ends. CDR3 length: 15 amino acids. Germline assignment: CDR1 SGDLS and CDR2 YYNGEE. As originally analysed: Using reference gene primer amplification, nucleated cell counts were estimated. Sequencing was performed with immunoSEQ multiplex PCR; in TCRdb, only in-frame clones are kept and a portion is missing. For V, J and clone size, that table is used; D and trimming come from the DNA. The table has roughly 150,000 clones, about four fifths seen once. The chain combines TRBV9 with TRBJ1-3; D is unclear. This TCR derives from a man between 65 and 79 years old who had recovered from COVID-19. Sequenced sample: peripheral blood. The CDR3 nucleotides are TGTGCCAGCAGCGTTCTCTCAGGCTCTGGAAACACCATATATTTT. Protein sequence: CASSVLSGSGNTIYF.